These T cell receptor beta chains were read from a single sample in a study of T cell repertoires in cytomegalovirus infection. Antigen specificity for these receptors is unknown. TCRdb re-analysed the reads in MiXCR, keeping a single row per CDR3 protein. The table shows 70,000 to 95,000 distinct CDR3 sequences, with 29% occurring only once. The specimen was CD8+ T cells from cultured PBMCs, collected from culture after CMV antigen stimulation. The receptors originated from a human donor in good health (CMV status not recorded). Some clones in this sample may be carry-over from other donors' samples. The CDR3 runs from the conserved cysteine through the conserved F or W. The order of the fields is clone size, CDR3 length, V gene, J gene, D gene, CDR3 protein, CDR3 DNA. A D gene is named only where the DNA matches it firmly. Rows give clone size only sometimes, using once, few, many, or a class for an expanded clone.

size: NA
length: 14
V: TRBV6-6
J: TRBJ1-4
D: NA
CDR3: CASSAVWAAEKLFF
DNA: TGTGCCAGCAGTGCCGTATGGGCTGCTGAAAAACTGTTTTTT

size: medium-sized
length: 13
V: TRBV7-2
J: TRBJ2-7
D: NA
CDR3: CASSADGIGEQYF
DNA: TGTGCCAGCAGCGCCGACGGGATTGGCGAGCAGTACTTC

size: NA
length: 15
V: TRBV2
J: TRBJ1-1
D: TRBD1
CDR3: CASSEPRDRGTEAFF
DNA: TGTGCCAGCAGTGAACCCCGGGACAGGGGCACTGAAGCTTTCTTT

size: NA
length: 13
V: TRBV20-1
J: TRBJ1-4
D: NA
CDR3: CSARVPSGEKLFF
DNA: TGCAGTGCTAGAGTGCCGAGTGGTGAAAAACTGTTTTTT

size: many
length: 14
V: TRBV19
J: TRBJ2-1
D: TRBD2
CDR3: CASSSGGTGNEQFF
DNA: TGTGCCAGTAGTTCCGGGGGGACGGGCAATGAGCAGTTCTTC

size: few
length: 15
V: TRBV7-2
J: TRBJ1-1
D: NA
CDR3: CASSLARTANTEAFF
DNA: TGTGCCAGCAGCTTAGCGCGGACGGCGAACACTGAAGCTTTCTTT

size: many
length: 13
V: TRBV7-8
J: TRBJ1-3
D: NA
CDR3: CASRTGTGNTIYF
DNA: TGTGCCAGCAGAACAGGAACTGGAAACACCATATATTTT

size: many
length: 16
V: TRBV7-9
J: TRBJ2-1
D: NA
CDR3: CASSPRTGARYNEQFF
DNA: TGTGCCAGCAGCCCCCGGACTGGGGCACGTTACAATGAGCAGTTCTTC

size: many
length: 14
V: TRBV9
J: TRBJ1-1
D: TRBD1
CDR3: CASSVTGVGTEAFF
DNA: TGTGCCAGCAGCGTCACAGGGGTGGGAACTGAAGCTTTCTTT

size: NA
length: 16
V: TRBV4-1
J: TRBJ1-1
D: TRBD1
CDR3: CASSPIPGQGATEAFF
DNA: TGCGCCAGCAGCCCTATACCGGGACAGGGGGCCACTGAAGCTTTCTTT

size: NA
length: 14
V: TRBV7-9
J: TRBJ2-1
D: NA
CDR3: CASSFETSGNEQFF
DNA: TGTGCCAGCAGCTTCGAGACAAGTGGCAATGAGCAGTTCTTC

size: many
length: 14
V: TRBV7-2
J: TRBJ2-7
D: TRBD1
CDR3: CASSLGTGGLVQYF
DNA: TGTGCCAGCAGCTTAGGGACAGGGGGACTGGTGCAGTACTTC

size: many
length: 13
V: TRBV6-5
J: TRBJ2-2
D: NA
CDR3: CASSYSREGELFF
DNA: TGTGCCAGCAGTTACTCCCGGGAGGGGGAGCTGTTTTTT

size: NA
length: 13
V: TRBV12-3/TRBV12-4
J: TRBJ1-2
D: NA
CDR3: CASSSPDNYGYTF
DNA: TGTGCCAGCAGCTCTCCGGATAACTATGGCTACACCTTC

size: NA
length: 12
V: TRBV24-1
J: TRBJ2-4
D: NA
CDR3: CATSDGSNIQYF
DNA: TGTGCCACCAGTGATGGATCAAACATTCAGTACTTC

size: NA
length: 12
V: TRBV15
J: TRBJ1-5
D: NA
CDR3: CATSRDRQPQHF
DNA: TGTGCCACCAGCAGAGATCGTCAGCCCCAGCATTTT

size: NA
length: 13
V: TRBV28
J: TRBJ2-7
D: NA
CDR3: CASSFGHLYEQYF
DNA: TGTGCCAGCAGTTTTGGACACCTCTACGAGCAGTACTTC

size: NA
length: 11
V: TRBV12-3/TRBV12-4
J: TRBJ2-7
D: NA
CDR3: CASSNNYEQYF
DNA: TGTGCCAGCAGTAACAACTACGAGCAGTACTTC

size: many
length: 14
V: TRBV10-3
J: TRBJ1-1
D: NA
CDR3: CAISDPRLSTEAFF
DNA: TGTGCCATCAGTGACCCCCGATTGAGCACTGAAGCTTTCTTT

size: NA
length: 16
V: TRBV2
J: TRBJ2-1
D: NA
CDR3: CASSEASLAFSDEQFF
DNA: TGTGCCAGCAGTGAAGCGAGCCTAGCTTTCTCCGATGAGCAGTTCTTC

size: many
length: 16
V: TRBV12-3/TRBV12-4
J: TRBJ1-2
D: TRBD1
CDR3: CASSFSLAGGKDGYTF
DNA: TGTGCCAGCAGTTTCTCCCTGGCAGGGGGTAAGGATGGCTACACCTTC

size: many
length: 14
V: TRBV12-3/TRBV12-4
J: TRBJ1-5
D: NA
CDR3: CASNTLGSNQPQHF
DNA: TGTGCCAGCAATACCCTCGGGTCCAATCAGCCCCAGCATTTT

size: NA
length: 15
V: TRBV20-1
J: TRBJ1-6
D: NA
CDR3: CSAIEKIANNSPLHF
DNA: TGCAGTGCTATCGAGAAAATCGCTAATAATTCACCCCTCCACTTT

size: NA
length: 13
V: TRBV29-1
J: TRBJ1-2
D: NA
CDR3: CSVYSGSNYGYTF
DNA: TGCAGCGTTTACTCTGGTTCTAACTATGGCTACACCTTC

size: NA
length: 15
V: TRBV7-9
J: TRBJ2-7
D: NA
CDR3: CASSFWEDSSYEQYF
DNA: TGTGCCAGCAGCTTCTGGGAGGACAGCTCCTACGAGCAGTACTTC

size: NA
length: 13
V: TRBV19
J: TRBJ1-2
D: NA
CDR3: CASSIMGGPGYTF
DNA: TGTGCCAGTAGTATAATGGGGGGCCCTGGCTACACCTTC

size: NA
length: 16
V: TRBV13
J: TRBJ2-4
D: TRBD2
CDR3: CASSFKRGSAKNIQYF
DNA: TGTGCCAGCAGCTTTAAGCGGGGGTCGGCCAAAAACATTCAGTACTTC

size: few
length: 14
V: TRBV6-5
J: TRBJ2-2
D: TRBD1
CDR3: CASSYSQGAGELFF
DNA: TGTGCCAGCAGTTACTCGCAGGGGGCTGGGGAGCTGTTTTTT

size: medium-sized
length: 15
V: TRBV15
J: TRBJ1-2
D: NA
CDR3: CATSGLDSSYYGYTF
DNA: TGTGCCACCAGCGGGTTGGATTCCTCATACTATGGCTACACCTTC

size: NA
length: 16
V: TRBV6-5
J: TRBJ1-5
D: NA
CDR3: CASSYGAPGSNQPQHF
DNA: TGTGCCAGCAGTTACGGGGCCCCGGGGAGCAATCAGCCCCAGCATTTT

size: NA
length: 14
V: TRBV6-6
J: TRBJ2-1
D: NA
CDR3: CASSYISSYNEQFF
DNA: TGTGCCAGCAGTTATATCAGCTCCTACAATGAGCAGTTCTTC

size: NA
length: 15
V: TRBV20-1
J: TRBJ2-1
D: NA
CDR3: CSARALTSSYNEQFF
DNA: TGCAGTGCTAGAGCCCTGACTAGCTCCTACAATGAGCAGTTCTTC

size: NA
length: 17
V: TRBV2
J: TRBJ2-7
D: NA
CDR3: CASNPQRTLAHSYEQYF
DNA: TGTGCCAGCAACCCCCAGAGGACCTTAGCTCACTCTTACGAGCAGTACTTC